The rows below give T cell receptor beta chains drawn from one sample of a study of T cell responses to AZD1222 COVID-19 vaccine. The assay was immunoSEQ multiplex PCR, and TCRdb's table has in-frame clones only and misses some. The sample records about 140,000 clones, 90% to 95% being singletons. This specimen consisted of peripheral blood, obtained 28 days after the second AZD1222 dose. Source of these receptors: an adult who received the AZD1222 COVID-19 vaccine. Both conserved end residues are part of each CDR3. Fields, in order: CDR3 protein, CDR3 DNA, clone size, J gene, V gene, D gene. D genes are given only for firm matches. Clone sizes are given selectively: once, few, many, or a class where the clone is expanded.

CDR3aa: CASTRLAQQETQYF; CDR3nt: TGTGCCAGCACCAGACTAGCGCAACAAGAGACCCAGTACTTC; abundance: .; j_gene: TRBJ2-5; v_gene: TRBV6-5; d_gene: TRBD2
CDR3aa: CASRKGAEGLYEQYF; CDR3nt: TGTGCCAGCAGGAAAGGGGCCGAGGGCCTCTACGAGCAGTACTTC; abundance: once; j_gene: TRBJ2-7; v_gene: TRBV6-5; d_gene: .
CDR3aa: CASSPQRGPYYNEQFF; CDR3nt: TGTGCCAGCTCACCACAGCGGGGCCCGTACTACAATGAGCAGTTCTTC; abundance: .; j_gene: TRBJ2-1; v_gene: TRBV18; d_gene: TRBD2
CDR3aa: CASSIIQRENIQYF; CDR3nt: TGTGCCAGTAGTATAATCCAGCGGGAGAACATTCAGTACTTC; abundance: few; j_gene: TRBJ2-4; v_gene: TRBV19; d_gene: TRBD2
CDR3aa: CASSLTVIGQGGTDTQYF; CDR3nt: TGTGCCAGCAGCTTAACCGTGATCGGACAGGGGGGGACCGATACGCAGTATTTT; abundance: .; j_gene: TRBJ2-3; v_gene: TRBV7-3; d_gene: TRBD1
CDR3aa: CASSSTSGSYNEQFF; CDR3nt: TGTGCCAGCAGCTCGACTAGCGGCTCCTACAATGAGCAGTTCTTC; abundance: .; j_gene: TRBJ2-1; v_gene: TRBV27; d_gene: TRBD2
CDR3aa: CASSPPGLAGSGELFF; CDR3nt: TGTGCCAGCTCACCACCGGGACTAGCGGGATCCGGGGAGCTGTTTTTT; abundance: .; j_gene: TRBJ2-2; v_gene: TRBV18; d_gene: TRBD2
CDR3aa: CASSDPGYTYEQYF; CDR3nt: TGCGCCAGCAGTGACCCCGGGTATACCTACGAGCAGTACTTC; abundance: .; j_gene: TRBJ2-7; v_gene: TRBV10-2; d_gene: .
CDR3aa: CASRTGGSGNQPQHF; CDR3nt: TGTGCCAGCAGGACAGGGGGCTCGGGCAATCAGCCCCAGCATTTT; abundance: .; j_gene: TRBJ1-5; v_gene: TRBV28; d_gene: TRBD1
CDR3aa: CASSHEDTQYF; CDR3nt: TGTGCCAGCAGCCATGAGGATACGCAGTATTTT; abundance: .; j_gene: TRBJ2-3; v_gene: TRBV4-2; d_gene: .
CDR3aa: CASSPRGPTDTQYF; CDR3nt: TGTGCCAGTAGTCCCAGGGGACCCACAGATACGCAGTATTTT; abundance: .; j_gene: TRBJ2-3; v_gene: TRBV19; d_gene: .
CDR3aa: CASSLREGYTF; CDR3nt: TGTGCCAGCAGTTTAAGGGAAGGCTACACCTTC; abundance: .; j_gene: TRBJ1-2; v_gene: TRBV12-3/TRBV12-4; d_gene: .
CDR3aa: CASSFGMRGGSQETQYF; CDR3nt: TGTGCCAGCAGCTTTGGCATGAGGGGCGGGAGCCAAGAGACCCAGTACTTC; abundance: .; j_gene: TRBJ2-5; v_gene: TRBV5-4; d_gene: TRBD2
CDR3aa: CASSVVSGNTIYF; CDR3nt: TGTGCCAGCAGCGTGGTGTCTGGAAACACCATATATTTT; abundance: .; j_gene: TRBJ1-3; v_gene: TRBV5-6; d_gene: .
CDR3aa: CASSRLGVYTQYF; CDR3nt: TGCGCCAGCAGCCGATTGGGGGTTTATACGCAGTATTTT; abundance: .; j_gene: TRBJ2-3; v_gene: TRBV4-1; d_gene: .
CDR3aa: CASSPRGGTANTGELFF; CDR3nt: TGTGCCAGCAGCCCCAGAGGAGGGACCGCTAACACCGGGGAGCTGTTTTTT; abundance: .; j_gene: TRBJ2-2; v_gene: TRBV7-8; d_gene: .
CDR3aa: CASSNYNEQFF; CDR3nt: TGTGCCAGCAGTAACTACAATGAGCAGTTCTTC; abundance: .; j_gene: TRBJ2-1; v_gene: TRBV2; d_gene: .
CDR3aa: CASSLETTNQPQHF; CDR3nt: TGTGCCAGCAGCTTAGAGACAACCAATCAGCCCCAGCATTTT; abundance: .; j_gene: TRBJ1-5; v_gene: TRBV7-2; d_gene: .
CDR3aa: CASSPSSAHTEAFF; CDR3nt: TGTGCCAGCAGCCCCTCTTCCGCCCACACTGAAGCTTTCTTT; abundance: .; j_gene: TRBJ1-1; v_gene: TRBV7-3; d_gene: .
CDR3aa: CASSPWTSGFYEQYF; CDR3nt: TGTGCCAGCAGTCCATGGACTAGCGGGTTCTACGAGCAGTACTTC; abundance: .; j_gene: TRBJ2-7; v_gene: TRBV28; d_gene: TRBD2
CDR3aa: CASSPKAGGANVLTF; CDR3nt: TGTGCCAGCTCACCGAAAGCGGGTGGGGCCAACGTCCTGACTTTC; abundance: .; j_gene: TRBJ2-6; v_gene: TRBV18; d_gene: .
CDR3aa: CASSIWQGDQPQHF; CDR3nt: TGTGCCAGTAGTATATGGCAGGGGGATCAGCCCCAGCATTTT; abundance: .; j_gene: TRBJ1-5; v_gene: TRBV19; d_gene: TRBD1
CDR3aa: CSARGGNTIYF; CDR3nt: TGCAGTGCTAGGGGGGGAAACACCATATATTTT; abundance: .; j_gene: TRBJ1-3; v_gene: TRBV20-1; d_gene: .
CDR3aa: CASRDDRLLNYGYTF; CDR3nt: TGTGCCAGCAGAGATGACAGATTACTTAACTATGGCTACACCTTC; abundance: .; j_gene: TRBJ1-2; v_gene: TRBV6-5; d_gene: .
CDR3aa: CASSVGQPNSPLHF; CDR3nt: TGTGCCAGCAGCGTTGGACAGCCTAATTCACCCCTCCACTTT; abundance: .; j_gene: TRBJ1-6; v_gene: TRBV9; d_gene: .
CDR3aa: CASIEGRGPTEAFF; CDR3nt: TGTGCCAGCATCGAGGGGCGGGGTCCCACTGAAGCTTTCTTT; abundance: .; j_gene: TRBJ1-1; v_gene: TRBV7-9; d_gene: .
CDR3aa: CASTSGPEKLFF; CDR3nt: TGTGCCAGCACCTCTGGTCCCGAAAAACTGTTTTTT; abundance: .; j_gene: TRBJ1-4; v_gene: TRBV2; d_gene: .
CDR3aa: CASSKGALTLNTEAFF; CDR3nt: TGCGCCAGCAGCAAGGGGGCACTTACCTTGAACACTGAAGCTTTCTTT; abundance: .; j_gene: TRBJ1-1; v_gene: TRBV5-1; d_gene: TRBD1
CDR3aa: CASSMNDRGSYGYTF; CDR3nt: TGTGCCAGTAGTATGAACGACAGGGGGTCATACGGCTACACCTTC; abundance: .; j_gene: TRBJ1-2; v_gene: TRBV19; d_gene: TRBD1
CDR3aa: CSVVDTHYGYTF; CDR3nt: TGCAGCGTTGTTGACACCCACTATGGCTACACCTTC; abundance: .; j_gene: TRBJ1-2; v_gene: TRBV29-1; d_gene: .
CDR3aa: CASSNLGGRPEAFF; CDR3nt: TGTGCCAGTAGTAACCTGGGGGGGCGCCCTGAAGCTTTCTTT; abundance: .; j_gene: TRBJ1-1; v_gene: TRBV19; d_gene: .
CDR3aa: CASSVAFF; CDR3nt: TGTGCCAGCAGCGTAGCTTTCTTT; abundance: once; j_gene: TRBJ1-1; v_gene: TRBV9; d_gene: .
CDR3aa: CASSLKGGANEQYF; CDR3nt: TGTGCCAGCAGCTTAAAGGGTGGGGCTAACGAGCAGTACTTC; abundance: .; j_gene: TRBJ2-7; v_gene: TRBV7-3; d_gene: .
CDR3aa: CASSLAQGLGTEAFF; CDR3nt: TGTGCCAGCAGCTTAGCCCAGGGGCTTGGCACTGAAGCTTTCTTT; abundance: .; j_gene: TRBJ1-1; v_gene: TRBV7-9; d_gene: .
CDR3aa: CSVDSGGEQYF; CDR3nt: TGCAGCGTTGATTCGGGCGGGGAGCAGTACTTC; abundance: .; j_gene: TRBJ2-7; v_gene: TRBV29-1; d_gene: .
CDR3aa: CASSMGNVGGSDYGYTF; CDR3nt: TGTGCCAGTAGTATGGGCAACGTAGGGGGCTCGGACTATGGCTACACCTTC; abundance: once; j_gene: TRBJ1-2; v_gene: TRBV19; d_gene: TRBD1
CDR3aa: CASSEEARYNQPQHF; CDR3nt: TGTGCCAGCAGTGAAGAGGCCAGGTACAATCAGCCCCAGCATTTT; abundance: .; j_gene: TRBJ1-5; v_gene: TRBV2; d_gene: .
CDR3aa: CASRPGGYETQYF; CDR3nt: TGTGCCAGCAGACCTGGTGGGTATGAGACCCAGTACTTC; abundance: .; j_gene: TRBJ2-5; v_gene: TRBV28; d_gene: .
CDR3aa: CASKGDTYQETQYF; CDR3nt: TGTGCCAGTAAGGGGGATACGTACCAAGAGACCCAGTACTTC; abundance: once; j_gene: TRBJ2-5; v_gene: TRBV19; d_gene: .
CDR3aa: CASSPRFGTDTQYF; CDR3nt: TGTGCCAGCAGCCCCCGGTTTGGCACAGATACGCAGTATTTT; abundance: .; j_gene: TRBJ2-3; v_gene: TRBV7-2; d_gene: .
CDR3aa: CASSLGQGNYGYTF; CDR3nt: TGTGCCAGCAGCTTAGGACAGGGTAACTATGGCTACACCTTC; abundance: .; j_gene: TRBJ1-2; v_gene: TRBV7-2; d_gene: TRBD1
CDR3aa: CASQTGIVTDTQYF; CDR3nt: TGTGCCAGCCAAACAGGGATTGTCACAGATACGCAGTATTTT; abundance: .; j_gene: TRBJ2-3; v_gene: TRBV28; d_gene: .
CDR3aa: CASSIQGARDTQYF; CDR3nt: TGTGCCAGTAGTATACAGGGGGCAAGAGATACGCAGTATTTT; abundance: .; j_gene: TRBJ2-3; v_gene: TRBV19; d_gene: TRBD1
CDR3aa: CASSLARGRGRYEQYF; CDR3nt: TGTGCCAGCAGCTTAGCGCGGGGCAGGGGTCGTTACGAGCAGTACTTC; abundance: .; j_gene: TRBJ2-7; v_gene: TRBV7-2; d_gene: .
CDR3aa: CASSPPRLIQGYTF; CDR3nt: TGTGCCAGCAGCCCCCCCCGACTTATCCAGGGCTACACCTTC; abundance: .; j_gene: TRBJ1-2; v_gene: TRBV28; d_gene: .
CDR3aa: CASSLVGQGNTIYF; CDR3nt: TGTGCCAGCAGCTTGGTGGGACAGGGGAACACCATATATTTT; abundance: .; j_gene: TRBJ1-3; v_gene: TRBV5-4; d_gene: TRBD1
CDR3aa: CASSLGGGQSYEQYF; CDR3nt: TGTGCCAGCAGCTTAGGAGGGGGGCAGTCCTACGAGCAGTACTTC; abundance: .; j_gene: TRBJ2-7; v_gene: TRBV7-8; d_gene: .
CDR3aa: CASSQNRGRTGELFF; CDR3nt: TGCGCCAGCAGCCAAAACAGGGGGCGTACCGGGGAGCTGTTTTTT; abundance: .; j_gene: TRBJ2-2; v_gene: TRBV4-1; d_gene: TRBD1
CDR3aa: CAGSLGSPGQQYF; CDR3nt: TGCGCCGGCAGCTTGGGGTCACCGGGGCAGCAGTACTTC; abundance: .; j_gene: TRBJ2-7; v_gene: TRBV5-1; d_gene: .
CDR3aa: CASSLKQGLSDTQYF; CDR3nt: TGTGCCAGCAGCTTAAAACAGGGACTATCAGATACGCAGTATTTT; abundance: .; j_gene: TRBJ2-3; v_gene: TRBV7-9; d_gene: .
CDR3aa: CASRGTGGYGYTF; CDR3nt: TGTGCCAGCAGGGGAACAGGGGGGTATGGCTACACCTTC; abundance: .; j_gene: TRBJ1-2; v_gene: TRBV2; d_gene: TRBD1